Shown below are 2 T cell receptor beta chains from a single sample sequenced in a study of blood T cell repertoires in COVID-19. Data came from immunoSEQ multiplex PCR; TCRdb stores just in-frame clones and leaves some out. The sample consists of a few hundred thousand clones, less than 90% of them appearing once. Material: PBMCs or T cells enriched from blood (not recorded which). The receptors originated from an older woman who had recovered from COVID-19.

CDR3 region: CASSRGRGYTGELFF. In DNA form, the CDR3 reads TGTGCCAGTAGTAGGGGCAGGGGATACACCGGGGAGCTGTTTTTT. This chain uses TRBV19 with TRBJ2-2; D is possibly TRBD1 (6 bases). The V gene's germline CDR1 is LNHDA and CDR2 SQIVND (reference sequence). With 4 bases removed from V and 3 bases from J, the gap between germline ends came to 12 bases. This CDR3 has 15 residues.

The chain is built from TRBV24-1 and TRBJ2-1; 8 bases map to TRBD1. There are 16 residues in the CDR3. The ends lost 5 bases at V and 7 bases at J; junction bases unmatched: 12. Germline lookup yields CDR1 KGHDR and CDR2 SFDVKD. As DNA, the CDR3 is TGTGCCACCAGTGTCATGGGACAGGAGGGTCGGAATGAGCAGTTCTTC. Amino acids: CATSVMGQEGRNEQFF.